Below, one T cell receptor beta chain is given with its context. V gave up 6 bases and J gave up 4 bases; unmatched junction bases: 5. CDR3 length: 13 residues. Per the germline V gene, CDR1 is MNHNS and CDR2 is SASEGT. This sample stems from a study of cytomegalovirus exposure and HLA in healthy donors. Some clones are missing from TCRdb's copy, which holds only in-frame ones; the method was immunoSEQ multiplex PCR. This sample has 100,000 to 150,000 clones, with roughly 89% found just once. The material sequenced was PBMCs. The clonotype comes from a woman under 30 in good health and CMV-seronegative. The rearrangement links TRBV6-1 to TRBJ2-7; 8 bases match TRBD2. CDR3 nucleotides: TGTGCCAGCAGGACCGGGACTAGTTACGAGCAGTACTTC. Encoded protein: CASRTGTSYEQYF.